The 10 T cell receptor beta chains below all came from one sample that was sequenced in a study of long-term antiretroviral therapy in people with HIV (dated by TCRdb to 2022 to 2024). The immunoSEQ hsTCRB v3.0 assay was used at survey level resolution to sequence the TRB variable region. Here the immuneACCESS table is served through TCRdb, limited to in-frame sequences with V and J called. Missing clones are a known gap in these copies; in checked studies unresolved V genes cover under half, and the rest lacks a known reason. The sample contains roughly 33,000 clones, 65% to 85% of them found a single time. Clones ranked in the top ten supply approximately 8.4% of the sample. Sequenced here: unsorted PBMCs, sampled 3.1 years after starting antiretroviral therapy. The receptors come from a woman aged 50 to 60 with HIV.

This sequence joins TRBV29-1 and TRBJ2-7; D remains unclear. The CDR3 runs 13 residues. Trimming pared 0 bases from V and 2 bases from J, leaving 8 bases between. Germline loops: CDR1 SQVTM, CDR2 ANQGSEA. In nucleotides, the CDR3 is TGCAGCGTTGAAGATGGCCGGGCCTACGAGCAGTACTTC. It encodes CSVEDGRAYEQYF.

V is TRBV18 and J is TRBJ1-2, with a tentative D call TRBD1 (5 bases). Germline loops: CDR1 KGHSH, CDR2 LQKENI. V gave up 1 base and J gave up 1 base, with 7 bases separating them. This CDR3 has 14 residues. The CDR3 DNA reads TGTGCCAGCTCACCACTCAGGGATAACTATGGCTACACCTTC. Translated, it gives CASSPLRDNYGYTF.

This chain joins TRBV11-2 and TRBJ2-1; 8 bases line up with TRBD1. The CDR3 covers 16 residues. Trimming cost V 5 bases and J 2 bases; bases outside gene matches: 8. Germline CDR1 reads SGHAT; CDR2 reads FQNNGV. CDR3 sequence: CASSASGQGPYNEQFF. The CDR3 DNA reads as TGTGCCAGCAGCGCTTCCGGACAGGGTCCCTACAATGAGCAGTTCTTC.

The chain uses TRBV10-2 and TRBJ2-1; tentative D call: TRBD2 (6 bases). The germline V and J ends were trimmed by 0 bases and 7 bases, with 22 bases remaining between them. This CDR3 comprises 18 residues. CDR1 and CDR2 from the germline V gene are WSHSY and SAAADI. DNA of the CDR3: TGCGCCAGCAGTGAGTCGTCGTGGGCGGCGGGGACGGGGAATGAGCAGTTCTTC. The encoded protein is CASSESSWAAGTGNEQFF.

V is TRBV29-1 and J is TRBJ1-2; 7 nucleotides match TRBD1. The CDR3 length is 11 residues. V dropped 2 bases and J dropped 7; count of bases not matched to a gene: 1. Germline CDR1 reads SQVTM; CDR2 reads ANQGSEA. The CDR3 loop is CSVEQGVGYTF. Here the CDR3 DNA reads TGCAGCGTTGAACAGGGGGTTGGCTACACCTTC.

Here the CDR3 DNA reads TGTGCCAGCAGCCTCCGTGTTAGCGAGACCCAGTACTTC. The encoded protein is CASSLRVSETQYF. The chain couples TRBV7-3 to TRBJ2-5; D gene ambiguous. CDR3 length equals 13 residues. Looked up from germline, CDR1 is SGHTA and CDR2 is FQGTGA. The germline V and J ends were trimmed by 5 bases and 5 bases, with 12 bases remaining between them. Using reference TRBV7-3 and TRBJ2-5 for the parts outside the CDR3, the full variable domain is GAGVSQTPSNKVTEKGKYVELRCDPISGHTALYWYRQSLGQGPEFLIYFQGTGAADDSGLPNDRFFAVRPEGSVSTLKIQRTERGDSAVYLCASSLRVSETQYFGPGTRLLVL.

This clone has more than one count but fewer than ten. The CDR3 nucleotides read TGTGCCAGCAGCCAAGATATGGCGGGGGCCAGAGATACGCAGTATTTT. As protein: CASSQDMAGARDTQYF. This rearrangement joins TRBV4-2 to TRBJ2-3, with D possibly matching TRBD2 (7 bases). The length of the CDR3 is 16 residues. CDR1 and CDR2 from the germline V gene are LGHNA and YNFKEQ. The V gene lost 0 bases and the J gene lost 5 bases, with 15 bases spanning the gap.

The chain couples TRBV7-9 to TRBJ1-5, with D possibly matching TRBD1 (5 bases). V lost 5 bases, J lost 8 bases, and 16 bases lay in between. CDR1 is SEHNR, CDR2 FQNEAQ, per germline (reference sequence). The CDR3 spans 14 residues. CDR3 residues: CASSPAGGLEPQHF. The CDR3 DNA reads TGTGCCAGCAGCCCTGCGGGGGGTTTGGAGCCCCAGCATTTT.

The chain uses TRBV27 and TRBJ2-3; D possibly corresponds to TRBD1 (7 bases). The germline V gene has CDR1 MNHEY and CDR2 SMNVEV (reference sequence). V dropped 0 bases and J dropped 3 bases, with 10 bases sitting between them. The CDR3 is 15 residues long. DNA for the CDR3: TGTGCCAGCAGTTTATCGACAGGGAGGACAGATACGCAGTATTTT. Its protein product is CASSLSTGRTDTQYF.

The CDR3 here is CASSATSGGFETQYF. For the CDR3, the DNA is TGTGCCAGCAGCGCGACTAGCGGGGGTTTCGAGACCCAGTACTTC. V and J are TRBV9 and TRBJ2-5, with 12 bases aligning to TRBD2. V lost 3 bases and J lost 5; bases outside the gene matches: 5. This CDR3 comprises 15 residues. CDR1 and CDR2 from the germline V gene are SGDLS and YYNGEE.